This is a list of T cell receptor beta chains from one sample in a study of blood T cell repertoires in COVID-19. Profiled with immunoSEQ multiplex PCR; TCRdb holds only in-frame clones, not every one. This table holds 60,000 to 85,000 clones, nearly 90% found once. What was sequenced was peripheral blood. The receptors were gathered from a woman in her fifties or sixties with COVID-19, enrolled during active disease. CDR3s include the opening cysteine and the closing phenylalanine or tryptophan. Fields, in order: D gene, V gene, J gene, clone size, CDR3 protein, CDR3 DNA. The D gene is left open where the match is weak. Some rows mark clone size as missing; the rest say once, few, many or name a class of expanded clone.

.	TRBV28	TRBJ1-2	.	CASSHRQEYYGYTF	TGTGCCAGCAGCCATCGACAAGAGTACTATGGCTACACCTTC
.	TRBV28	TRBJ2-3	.	CASNPGVEDTQYF	TGTGCCAGCAATCCGGGAGTCGAAGATACGCAGTATTTT
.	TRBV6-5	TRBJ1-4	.	CASSLGARNEKLFF	TGTGCCAGCAGTCTAGGGGCAAGAAATGAAAAACTGTTTTTT
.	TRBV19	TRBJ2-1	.	CASSIETHHAGGYNEQFF	TGTGCCAGTAGTATCGAAACACACCACGCTGGCGGCTACAATGAGCAGTTCTTC
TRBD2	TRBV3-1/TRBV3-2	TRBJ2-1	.	CASSQTSGSSYNEQFF	TGTGCCAGCAGCCAGACTAGCGGGAGTTCCTACAATGAGCAGTTCTTC
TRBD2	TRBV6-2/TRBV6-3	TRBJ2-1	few	CASSTSGIYNEQFF	TGTGCCAGCAGTACTAGCGGGATCTACAATGAGCAGTTCTTC
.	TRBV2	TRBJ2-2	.	CASSVGRSGVTGELFF	TGTGCCAGCAGTGTGGGGCGGAGTGGGGTCACCGGGGAGCTGTTTTTT
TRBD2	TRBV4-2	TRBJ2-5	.	CASSQGSSSGTSGTGETQYF	TGTGCCAGCAGCCAGGGATCGAGTTCCGGGACTAGCGGGACGGGAGAGACCCAGTACTTC
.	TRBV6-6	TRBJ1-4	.	CASSYSQGRGEKLFF	TGTGCCAGCAGTTACTCACAGGGACGAGGCGAAAAACTGTTTTTT
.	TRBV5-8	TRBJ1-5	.	CASSLEGNSNQPQHF	TGTGCCAGCAGCTTGGAGGGGAATAGCAATCAGCCCCAGCATTTT
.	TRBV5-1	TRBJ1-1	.	CASSSRVGNTEAFF	TGCGCCAGCAGCTCCAGGGTTGGGAACACTGAAGCTTTCTTT
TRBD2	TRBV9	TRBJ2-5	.	CASRREGQETQYF	TGTGCCAGCAGGAGGGAGGGTCAAGAGACCCAGTACTTC
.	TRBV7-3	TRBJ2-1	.	CASSSQYGEQFF	TGTGCCAGCAGCTCCCAATACGGTGAGCAGTTCTTC
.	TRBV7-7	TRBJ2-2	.	CATASVTGELFF	TGTGCTACCGCGTCTGTCACCGGGGAGCTGTTTTTT
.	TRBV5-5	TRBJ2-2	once	CASSLSAGELFF	TGTGCCAGCAGCCTATCTGCCGGGGAGCTGTTTTTT
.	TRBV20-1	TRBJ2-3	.	CSGQGHTQYF	TGCAGTGGGCAGGGCCATACGCAGTATTTT
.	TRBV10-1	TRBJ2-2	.	CASTRRRGNGAGELFF	TGCGCCAGCACCCGGAGAAGGGGGAACGGAGCCGGGGAGCTGTTTTTT
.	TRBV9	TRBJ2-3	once	CASQRSTDTQYF	TGTGCCAGCCAGCGGAGCACAGATACGCAGTATTTT
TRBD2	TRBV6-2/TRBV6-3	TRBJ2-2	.	CASSYSPTGLAEDTGELFF	TGTGCCAGCAGTTACAGCCCGACGGGTCTAGCGGAGGACACCGGGGAGCTGTTTTTT
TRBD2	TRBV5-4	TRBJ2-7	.	CASSQPGLVSYEQYF	TGTGCCAGCAGCCAACCGGGACTAGTCTCCTACGAGCAGTACTTC
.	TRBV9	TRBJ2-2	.	CASSVADRDTGELFF	TGTGCCAGCAGCGTAGCGGATCGGGATACCGGGGAGCTGTTTTTT
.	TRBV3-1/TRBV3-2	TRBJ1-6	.	CASSQVPFSVNSPLHF	TGTGCCAGCAGCCAAGTTCCCTTTAGCGTTAATTCACCCCTCCACTTT
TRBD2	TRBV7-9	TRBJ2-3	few	CASSPQVLAVTDTQYF	TGTGCCAGCAGCCCGCAGGTTCTAGCGGTGACAGATACGCAGTATTTT
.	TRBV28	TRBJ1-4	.	CASRRNLPNEKLFF	TGTGCCAGCAGGCGCAATCTTCCCAATGAAAAACTGTTTTTT
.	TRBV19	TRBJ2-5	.	CASLQETQYF	TGTGCCAGCCTCCAAGAGACCCAGTACTTC
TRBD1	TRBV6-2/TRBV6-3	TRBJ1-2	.	CASSPLGTASNYGYTF	TGTGCCAGCAGCCCTCTGGGGACAGCCTCTAACTATGGCTACACCTTC
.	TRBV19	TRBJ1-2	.	CASTPWGGNYGYTF	TGTGCCAGTACCCCTTGGGGGGGTAACTATGGCTACACCTTC
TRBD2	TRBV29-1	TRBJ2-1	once	CSVDRAGGISYNEQFF	TGCAGCGTCGACCGGGCGGGAGGGATCTCCTACAATGAGCAGTTCTTC
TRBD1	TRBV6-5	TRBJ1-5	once	CASAGDRGANQPQHF	TGTGCCAGCGCGGGGGACAGGGGGGCAAATCAGCCCCAGCATTTT
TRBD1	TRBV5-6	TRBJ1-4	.	CASKRTGYNEKLFF	TGTGCCAGCAAGCGGACAGGGTATAATGAAAAACTGTTTTTT
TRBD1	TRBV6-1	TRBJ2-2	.	CASSVRVEQGFGGELFF	TGTGCCAGCAGTGTTCGCGTGGAACAGGGGTTTGGCGGGGAGCTGTTTTTT
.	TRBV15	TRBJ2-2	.	CATSGREGRNTGELFF	TGTGCCACCAGCGGACGAGAGGGAAGGAACACCGGGGAGCTGTTTTTT
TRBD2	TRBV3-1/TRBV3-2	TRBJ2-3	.	CASTQGLAGGDTQYF	TGTGCCAGCACCCAGGGACTAGCGGGAGGGGATACGCAGTATTTT
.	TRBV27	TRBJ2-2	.	CASSFNGRLDTGELFF	TGTGCCAGCAGTTTTAACGGGAGACTAGACACCGGGGAGCTGTTTTTT
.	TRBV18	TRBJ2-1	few	CASSLFLSGTYNEQFF	TGTGCCAGCTCACTCTTCCTTTCAGGAACCTACAATGAGCAGTTCTTC
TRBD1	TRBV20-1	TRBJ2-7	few	CSAELQGSQYF	TGCAGTGCCGAGTTACAGGGGAGCCAGTACTTC
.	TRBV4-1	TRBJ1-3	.	CASSQASTGSSGNTIYF	TGCGCCAGCAGCCAAGCCTCGACAGGCAGCTCTGGAAACACCATATATTTT
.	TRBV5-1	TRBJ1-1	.	CASSSLGASGTEAFF	TGCGCCAGCAGCTCCCTTGGGGCATCGGGCACTGAAGCTTTCTTT
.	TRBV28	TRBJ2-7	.	CASSLTGYEQYF	TGTGCCAGCAGCTTGACTGGCTACGAGCAGTACTTC
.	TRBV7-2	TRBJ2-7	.	CASSWGGGEQYF	TGTGCCAGCAGCTGGGGCGGTGGGGAGCAGTACTTC
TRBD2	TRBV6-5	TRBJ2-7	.	CASSRGREGEQYF	TGTGCCAGCTCGCGGGGAAGGGAGGGCGAGCAGTACTTC
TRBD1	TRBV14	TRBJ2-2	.	CASSPLGQGNTGELFF	TGTGCCAGCAGCCCCTTAGGACAGGGGAACACCGGGGAGCTGTTTTTT
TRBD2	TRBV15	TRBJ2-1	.	CATRRVAGGEQFF	TGTGCCACCAGGCGGGTAGCGGGAGGTGAGCAGTTCTTC
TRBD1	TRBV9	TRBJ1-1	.	CASSLQGGTEAFF	TGTGCCAGCAGCCTTCAGGGGGGCACTGAAGCTTTCTTT
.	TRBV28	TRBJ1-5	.	CASSLRGPRNQPQHF	TGTGCCAGCAGTTTACGCGGTCCTAGGAATCAGCCCCAGCATTTT
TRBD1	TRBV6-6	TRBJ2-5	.	CASSLQGAEETQYF	TGTGCCAGCAGTCTTCAGGGGGCTGAAGAGACCCAGTACTTC
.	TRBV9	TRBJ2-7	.	CASSVDPQSEQYF	TGTGCCAGCAGCGTAGACCCGCAGTCCGAGCAGTACTTC
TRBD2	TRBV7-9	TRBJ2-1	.	CASVSGRSYNEQFF	TGTGCCAGTGTTAGCGGGAGATCGTACAATGAGCAGTTCTTC
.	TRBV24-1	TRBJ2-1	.	CATSDRSNRDEQFF	TGTGCCACCAGTGACCGCTCGAACAGGGATGAGCAGTTCTTC
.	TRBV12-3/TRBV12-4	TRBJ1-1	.	CASSLVQGEAFF	TGTGCCAGCAGTTTAGTCCAGGGTGAAGCTTTCTTT
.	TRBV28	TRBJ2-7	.	CASSLYPSSYEQYF	TGTGCCAGCAGCCTCTACCCGAGCTCCTACGAGCAGTACTTC
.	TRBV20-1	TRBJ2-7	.	CSASISVPYEQYF	TGCAGTGCTAGTATAAGCGTGCCCTACGAGCAGTACTTC
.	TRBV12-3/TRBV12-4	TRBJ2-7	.	CASSSTSWEQYF	TGTGCCAGCAGTTCCACTAGCTGGGAGCAGTACTTC
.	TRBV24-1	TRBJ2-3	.	CATSDFSRTGEAQYF	TGTGCCACCAGTGATTTCTCCCGGACGGGGGAGGCGCAGTATTTT
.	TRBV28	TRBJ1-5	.	CAIKKTEWGGNQPQHF	TGTGCCATCAAGAAGACAGAGTGGGGCGGCAATCAGCCCCAGCATTTT
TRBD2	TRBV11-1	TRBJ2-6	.	CASSTGGSGANVLTF	TGTGCCAGCAGCACGGGGGGCTCTGGGGCCAACGTCCTGACTTTC
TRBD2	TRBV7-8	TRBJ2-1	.	CASSAGAGEGNEQFF	TGTGCCAGCAGCGCTGGAGCGGGAGAAGGTAATGAGCAGTTCTTC
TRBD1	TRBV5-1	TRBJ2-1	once	CASSFRGSYNEQFF	TGCGCCAGCAGCTTCAGGGGGAGCTACAATGAGCAGTTCTTC
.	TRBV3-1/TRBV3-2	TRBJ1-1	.	CASSHLGGGRQEAFF	TGTGCCAGCAGCCACCTCGGGGGGGGGAGGCAGGAAGCTTTCTTT
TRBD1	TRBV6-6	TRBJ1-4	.	CASSYSTGVNEKLFF	TGTGCCAGCAGTTACTCGACAGGGGTTAATGAAAAACTGTTTTTT